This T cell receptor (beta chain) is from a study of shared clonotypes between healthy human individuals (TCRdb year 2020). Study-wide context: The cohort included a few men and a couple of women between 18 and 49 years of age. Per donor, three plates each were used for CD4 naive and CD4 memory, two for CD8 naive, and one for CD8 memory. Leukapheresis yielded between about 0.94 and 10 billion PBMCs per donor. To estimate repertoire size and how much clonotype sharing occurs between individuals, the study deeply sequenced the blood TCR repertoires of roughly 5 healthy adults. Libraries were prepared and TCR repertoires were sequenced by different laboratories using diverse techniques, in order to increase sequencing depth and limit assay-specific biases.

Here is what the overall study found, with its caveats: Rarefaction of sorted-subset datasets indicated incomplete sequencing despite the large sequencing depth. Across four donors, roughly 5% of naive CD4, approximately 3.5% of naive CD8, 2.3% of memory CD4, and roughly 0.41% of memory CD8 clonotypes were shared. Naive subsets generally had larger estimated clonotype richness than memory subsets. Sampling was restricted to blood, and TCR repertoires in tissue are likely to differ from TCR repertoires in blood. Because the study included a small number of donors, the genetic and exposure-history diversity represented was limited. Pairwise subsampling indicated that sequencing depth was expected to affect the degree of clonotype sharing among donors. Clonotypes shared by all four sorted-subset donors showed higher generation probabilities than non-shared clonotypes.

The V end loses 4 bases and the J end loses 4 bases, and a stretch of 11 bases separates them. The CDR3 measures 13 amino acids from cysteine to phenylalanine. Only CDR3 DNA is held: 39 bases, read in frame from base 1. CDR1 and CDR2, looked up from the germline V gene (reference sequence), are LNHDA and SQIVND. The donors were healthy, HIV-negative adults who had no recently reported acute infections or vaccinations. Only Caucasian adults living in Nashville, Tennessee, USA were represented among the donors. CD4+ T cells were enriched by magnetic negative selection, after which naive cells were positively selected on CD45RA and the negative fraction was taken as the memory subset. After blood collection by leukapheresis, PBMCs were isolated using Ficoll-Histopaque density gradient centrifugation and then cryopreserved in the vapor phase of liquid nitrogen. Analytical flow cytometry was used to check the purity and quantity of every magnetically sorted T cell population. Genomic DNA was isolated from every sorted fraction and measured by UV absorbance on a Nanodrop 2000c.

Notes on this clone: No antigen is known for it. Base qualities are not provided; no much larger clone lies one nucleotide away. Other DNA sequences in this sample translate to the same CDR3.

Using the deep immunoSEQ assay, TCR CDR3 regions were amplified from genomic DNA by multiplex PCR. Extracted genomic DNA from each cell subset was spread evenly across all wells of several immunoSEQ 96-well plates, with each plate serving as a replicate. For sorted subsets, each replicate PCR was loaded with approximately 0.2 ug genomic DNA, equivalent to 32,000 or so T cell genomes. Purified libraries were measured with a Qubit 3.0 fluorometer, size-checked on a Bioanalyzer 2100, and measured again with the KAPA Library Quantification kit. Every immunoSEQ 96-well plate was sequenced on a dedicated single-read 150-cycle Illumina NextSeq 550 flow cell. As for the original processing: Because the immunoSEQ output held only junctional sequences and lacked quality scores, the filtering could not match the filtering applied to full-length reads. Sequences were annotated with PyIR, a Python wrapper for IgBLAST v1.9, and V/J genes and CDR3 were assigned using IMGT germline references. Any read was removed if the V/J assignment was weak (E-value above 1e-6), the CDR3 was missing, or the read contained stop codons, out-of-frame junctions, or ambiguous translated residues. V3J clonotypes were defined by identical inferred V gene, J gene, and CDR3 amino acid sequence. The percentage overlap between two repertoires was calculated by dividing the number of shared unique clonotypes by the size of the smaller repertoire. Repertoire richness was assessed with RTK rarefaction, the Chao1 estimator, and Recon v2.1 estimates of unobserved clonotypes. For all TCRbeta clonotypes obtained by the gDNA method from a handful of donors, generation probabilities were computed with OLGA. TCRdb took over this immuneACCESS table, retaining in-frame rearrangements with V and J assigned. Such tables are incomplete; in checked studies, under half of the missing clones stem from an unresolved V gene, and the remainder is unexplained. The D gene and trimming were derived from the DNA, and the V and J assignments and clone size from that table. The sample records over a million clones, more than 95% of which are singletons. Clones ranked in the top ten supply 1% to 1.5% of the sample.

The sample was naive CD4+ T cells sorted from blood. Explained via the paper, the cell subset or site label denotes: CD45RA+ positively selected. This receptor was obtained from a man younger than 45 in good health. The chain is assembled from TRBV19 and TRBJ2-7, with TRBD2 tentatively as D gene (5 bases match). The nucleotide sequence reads TGTGCCAGTAGTAGCGGGTTGCCTTACGAGCAGTACTTC. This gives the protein CASSSGLPYEQYF.